This T cell receptor (beta chain) was sequenced for a study of OX40 agonist ivuxolimab in advanced cancers. Study-level points and caveats: Expanded peripheral T cell antigen specificity was not determined. The average count of expanded clones was higher among CD8+ T cells than among CD4+. At 0.1 to 3.0 mg/kg and by week 6, CD4+ and CD8+ T cells in the blood had expanded clonally. Some nonresponders additionally presented with little normalized T-cell clonal expansion.

Sequencing was performed with immunoSEQ multiplex PCR; in TCRdb, only in-frame clones are kept and a portion is missing. This table holds approximately 61,000 clones, about 85% found once. The germline V gene encodes CDR1 SGDLS and CDR2 YYNGEE. CDR3 size: 17 residues. V was clipped by 3 bases and J by 3 bases; unmatched bases: 10. As regards this clone: Its antigen is unknown.

This chain uses TRBV9 with TRBJ2-3, with 10 nucleotides matching TRBD2. The TCR sequence derives from an adult with an advanced solid tumor such as melanoma, head and neck, liver or kidney cancer. The sample here was CD4+ or CD8+ T cells sorted from blood, taken in a trial of the OX40 agonist ivuxolimab. For the CDR3, the DNA is TGTGCCAGCAGCGCCACCTGGGGTAGCGGGGGGACAGATACGCAGTATTTT. Translating gives CASSATWGSGGTDTQYF.